Each of the 14 T cell receptor beta chains below was sequenced from the same sample in a study of blood T cell repertoires in COVID-19. Sequencing was performed with immunoSEQ multiplex PCR; in TCRdb, only in-frame clones are kept and a portion is missing. The sample carries 270,000 or so clones, approximately 90% recorded once. Sequencing was done on a sample of PBMCs or T cells enriched from blood (not recorded which). The receptors here all came from a woman in her 30s with acute COVID-19.

This chain uses TRBV2 with TRBJ1-5; TRBD1 might be the D (6 bases). Germline V lookup: CDR1 SNHLY, CDR2 FYNNEI. V lost 3 bases and J lost 3, with 9 bases in between. The CDR3 length is 14 residues. The CDR3 sequence: CASSDRDNNQPQHF. The CDR3 DNA reads TGTGCCAGCAGTGACAGGGACAACAATCAGCCCCAGCATTTT.

The chain combines TRBV30 with TRBJ1-1, with 8 positions matching TRBD1. V dropped 0 bases and J dropped 1; count of bases not matched to a gene: 4. This CDR3 is built from 15 residues. Germline V gives CDR1 GTSNPN, CDR2 SVGIG (reference sequence). The CDR3 bases are TGTGCCTGGAGTGTTTCCGGGACAGGGAACACTGAAGCTTTCTTT. Protein: CAWSVSGTGNTEAFF. Based on the CDR3 plus reference TRBV30 and TRBJ1-1, the full variable domain is SQTIHQWPATLVQPVGSPLSLECTVEGTSNPNLYWYRQAAGRGLQLLFYSVGIGQISSEVPQNLSASRPQDRQFILSSKKLLLSDSGFYLCAWSVSGTGNTEAFFGQGTRLTVV.

The CDR3 here is CASSLGRETNEQFF. The CDR3 bases are TGTGCCAGCAGCTTGGGGCGGGAGACCAATGAGCAGTTCTTC. The genes are TRBV7-9 and TRBJ2-1; TRBD2 agrees at 7 bases. The J segment lost 6 bases and the V segment lost 3 bases, leaving 5 bases of the junction unmatched. This CDR3 is built from 14 residues. From germline, CDR1 is SEHNR and CDR2 FQNEAQ (reference sequence).

V usage is TRBV25-1 and J usage is TRBJ2-2; TRBD1 agrees at 7 bases. The length of the CDR3 is 11 residues. Germline values: CDR1 MGHDK, CDR2 SYGVNS. V shed 8 bases and J 6 bases; nucleotides not matched to a gene: 0. CDR3 amino acids: CASDRAGELFF. The CDR3 DNA reads TGTGCCAGCGACAGGGCCGGGGAGCTGTTTTTT.

In DNA form, the CDR3 reads TGCGCCAGCAGCTTGGCCCGCGACAGGGTGGCAGATACGCAGTATTTT. It is translated as CASSLARDRVADTQYF. The V gene is TRBV5-1, the J gene TRBJ2-3, with 7 bases lining up with TRBD1. This CDR3 has 16 residues. V lost 0 bases to trimming and J lost 4 bases; unmatched junction nucleotides: 8. Germline V lookup: CDR1 SGHRS, CDR2 YFSETQ.

This rearrangement joins TRBV7-3 to TRBJ2-3, with 7 positions matching TRBD1. Per the germline V gene, CDR1 is SGHTA and CDR2 is FQGTGA. With 3 bases clipped from V and 2 bases from J, the junction kept 2 bases outside the gene matches. There are 14 residues in the CDR3. CDR3 in amino acids: CASSLGQTTDTQYF. CDR3 sequence (DNA): TGTGCCAGCAGCTTGGGACAGACCACAGATACGCAGTATTTT. The complete variable domain, with remaining parts taken from reference TRBV7-3 and TRBJ2-3, reads GAGVSQTPSNKVTEKGKYVELRCDPISGHTALYWYRQSLGQGPEFLIYFQGTGAADDSGLPNDRFFAVRPEGSVSTLKIQRTERGDSAVYLCASSLGQTTDTQYFGPGTRLTVL.

The V call is TRBV4-3, the J call TRBJ1-5, with TRBD1 as a possible D gene (6 bases). CDR3 length: 13 residues. V lost 4 bases and J lost 7, with 11 bases in between. The germline V gene encodes CDR1 LGHNA and CDR2 YSLEER. The CDR3 protein is CASSLTGYQPQHF. The CDR3 DNA follows: TGCGCCAGCAGCCTCACAGGGTACCAGCCCCAGCATTTT.

This chain connects TRBV19 to TRBJ2-1; 7 nucleotides match TRBD2. The V and J ends lost 5 bases and 10 bases, in that order; junction bases with no gene match: 20. Germline V gives CDR1 LNHDA, CDR2 SQIVND (reference sequence). This CDR3 is built from 17 residues. Here the CDR3 DNA reads TGTGCCAGTAGTTGGGGCAGATTCCTAACTAGCGTCACCGAGCAGTTCTTC. Protein sequence: CASSWGRFLTSVTEQFF. The whole variable domain, filled in from reference TRBV19 and TRBJ2-1, reads DGGITQSPKYLFRKEGQNVTLSCEQNLNHDAMYWYRQDPGQGLRLIYYSQIVNDFQKGDIAEGYSVSREKKESFPLTVTSAQKNPTAFYLCASSWGRFLTSVTEQFFGPGTRLTVL.

V is TRBV7-9 and J is TRBJ2-2, with a possible D match to TRBD2 (6 bases). In germline, CDR1 is SEHNR, CDR2 FQNEAQ (reference sequence). Trimming removed 1 base from V and 4 bases from J, with 10 bases in between. There are 15 residues in the CDR3. The CDR3 reads CASSLGRVVTGELFF. The CDR3 nucleotides are TGTGCCAGCAGCTTAGGGAGGGTCGTCACCGGGGAGCTGTTTTTT.

The rearrangement uses TRBV12-3 or TRBV12-4 and TRBJ1-5; D may be TRBD1 (5 bases). The CDR3 consists of 12 residues. V was shortened by 6 bases and J by 6 bases, with 9 bases between the two germline ends. The CDR3 here is CASRGGGQPQHF. CDR3 bases: TGTGCCAGCAGGGGGGGAGGTCAGCCCCAGCATTTT.

To note about this clone: In the same sample, other DNA sequences code for this CDR3. V usage is TRBV28 and J usage is TRBJ2-1, with 12 bases that match TRBD2. This CDR3 spans 16 amino acids. Germline trimming cut 3 bases from V and 1 base from J; bases unmatched to any gene: 1. The V gene's germline CDR1 is MDHEN and CDR2 SYDVKM. CDR3 sequence (DNA): TGTGCCAGCAGTTTGACTAGCGGGAGTTCCTACAATGAGCAGTTCTTC. Its translation is CASSLTSGSSYNEQFF.

V usage is TRBV27 and J usage is TRBJ1-2, with 8 bases lining up with TRBD1. Trimming at V came to 5 bases and at J to 8 bases, leaving 10 bases not matched to a gene. This CDR3 has 14 residues. CDR1 and CDR2 from the germline V gene are MNHEY and SMNVEV (reference sequence). Here the CDR3 DNA reads TGTGCCAGCAGTCCCCTGGACAGGGTTGGAGGCTACACCTTC. Translating gives CASSPLDRVGGYTF.

The chain combines TRBV19 with TRBJ1-3; no firm D call. This CDR3 comprises 13 residues. Germline CDR1 reads LNHDA; CDR2 reads SQIVND (reference sequence). Trimming pared 5 bases from V and 7 bases from J, leaving 12 bases between. The CDR3 protein is CASSRSLENTIYF. The DNA for the CDR3 is TGTGCCAGTAGTCGCTCGCTGGAGAACACCATATATTTT.

The count of this clone is one. The V and J genes are TRBV28 and TRBJ1-3; maybe TRBD1 (5 bases). CDR3 length: 16 amino acids. V was trimmed by 1 base and J by 2 bases, leaving 12 bases between them. Germline V gene sequence: CDR1 MDHEN, CDR2 SYDVKM. The CDR3 here is CASSLSQGDTGNTIYF. The CDR3 DNA reads TGTGCCAGCAGTTTATCCCAGGGTGATACTGGAAACACCATATATTTT.